This TCR beta chain was profiled in a study of cytomegalovirus exposure and HLA in healthy donors (dated by TCRdb to about 2017). Describing the broader study: An earlier analysis of under 600 of the donors reported roughly 300 Gb of sequence data and roughly 110 million unique TCR beta sequences from some 180 million T cells. An early release covering 550 to 650 HLA-typed donors comprised roughly 300 gigabases of sequencing data and tens of millions of unique TCR sequences. Of the 300 to 400 genotyped donors, over 70% fell in the genetic ancestry cluster associated with self-reported Caucasian donors. The study aimed to test whether cataloging public T cell receptors could reveal signatures of past pathogen exposure. The study used immunosequencing to profile the T cell repertoires of more than 650 subjects and linked those repertoires to cytomegalovirus serostatus. A separate validation cohort of about 110 different subjects was used in addition to the 666-subject first cohort. The study combined high-throughput TCR immunosequencing, statistical association of individual TCRs with disease status, and machine learning to predict cytomegalovirus infection status. To study patterns of TCR occurrence, a later analysis re-analyzed previously published TCR beta repertoires from 666 donors and added high-resolution HLA genotyping. The later analysis used no new phenotypic data to find candidate immune exposures, relying instead on TCR beta sequences and their occurrence across donors. To decide whether each TCR beta V gene segment behaved as functional or pseudogenic, an earlier analysis of over 500 of the donors relied on high-throughput TCR beta sequencing. Donor age, sex, ethnicity and CMV serostatus were compiled alongside the repertoire data. Genome-wide SNP genotypes for about 65% of the roughly 700 donors were used in a later genetic analysis, which treated that subset as a discovery cohort. All discovery cohort repertoires had been generated on a single sequencing platform. Both class I and class II loci were covered by HLA typing, at four-digit resolution. Typing coverage differed by locus: A, B, C, DRB1 and DQB1 were typed in roughly 629-630 donors, DQA1 in 500 to 550, DPA1 in over 600, and DPB1 in around 490. Four to six DR-DQ haplotypes were handled as single units for association and clustering, since linkage in the cohort was strong. Across about 380 genotyped donors of the cohort, an average of 235,054 unique TCR beta nucleotide sequences per donor were sequenced, and 15% to 20% of those sequences were non-productive. The paper as a whole reports these results and caveats: The earlier analysis of fewer than 750 of the donors excluded over 15 rarely observed V segments, including chromosome 9 orphons, because counts were too low. The cohort was sequenced for TCR beta chains only, and without alpha or paired-chain data the features that could be detected were limited. The only immune exposure information available for the cohort was CMV serostatus. A few of the identified cytomegalovirus-associated TCR beta chains were confirmed in vitro to be specific for cytomegalovirus antigens. In a later analysis, HLA-associated TCR beta chains were found to be more clonally expanded and to have lower generation probabilities than equally common non-associated chains. According to a later analysis, parvovirus B19, influenza, CMV and Epstein-Barr virus appeared linked to several top co-occurrence clusters. Presence/absence analyses assumed roughly uniform sequencing depth across donors, an assumption that may not hold. A later analysis found that most CMV-associated TCR beta chains appeared HLA-restricted, with HLA associations seemingly driven largely by CMV exposure. A further reported finding was that TCR beta sequences accurately predicted the HLA-A and HLA-B alleles for most subjects in the first cohort. The authors suggested that the approach could potentially be generalized to other disease states and immunological phenotypes. Because HLA typing was missing for some donors at each locus, association tests included only the typed subset. Broadly in line with IMGT annotations, most TCR beta V segments showed up in productive rearrangements about 87% or about 30% of the time in an earlier analysis of 450 to 600 of the donors. Correlated functional status among segregating V segments might be attributable to linkage disequilibrium, but an unknown experimental factor could not be ruled out. An association between a missense DCLRE1C variant and V-gene and J-gene trimming of TCR beta chains was found in a later genetic analysis and replicated in an independent cohort. While some public TCRs were present in many individuals, most TCR sequences turned up only very rarely across donors. In the study, 164 TCR beta chains were listed as associated with cytomegalovirus. The 87-base-pair reads could not distinguish some IMGT-functional V segments, including TRBV6-2 and TRBV6-3, so those segments were excluded. In a later genetic analysis, fewer N-insertions in productive TCRs were reported among donors in an Asian-associated ancestry cluster than the approximately 710-donor mean. A cluster of highly shared sequence variants was judged likely to represent a technical artifact of the sequencing pipeline. In a later analysis, the rate of TCR association differed among HLA loci, with DRB1 alleles having the most associated TCRs and HLA-C alleles having the fewest. When HLA alleles, especially DR and DQ, strongly co-occurred, TCR associations were difficult to assign to individual alleles. The classifier was reported to diagnose cytomegalovirus status with high specificity and sensitivity in both the original cohort and the validation cohort. At a false discovery rate of 0.05, a later analysis linked approximately 18,000 TCR beta sequences to specific HLA alleles.

Between the V and J ends, shortened by 8 bases and 0 bases respectively, the junction contains 16 bases. Taken from the germline V gene, the CDR1 and CDR2 loops are KGHSH and LQKENI. The CDR3, cysteine through phenylalanine, is 16 amino acids long. The retained sequence is limited to the CDR3, 48 bases, with the frame set at the first base. The cohort consisted of 650 to 850 healthy bone marrow donors. At the time of sampling, every cohort member was nominally healthy, though immune exposures that went unrecorded were likely present. The donor tested CMV seropositive and was one of the 289 seropositive cohort members. A peripheral blood sample was collected from each donor, and TCR beta sequencing was performed on peripheral blood mononuclear cells. The Qiagen DNeasy Blood Extraction Kit was used to extract genomic DNA from the blood cell samples. A remark on this clone: Its antigen has not been determined. The input lacks base qualities; no much larger clone sits a single base away.

Libraries were prepared through the immunoSEQ multiplex PCR assay. The multiplex PCR relied on a mix of 60 forward primers for TCR Vbeta segments and 13 reverse primers for TCR Jbeta segments. A multiplex PCR assay on genomic DNA amplified the CDR3 region of rearranged TCR beta genes. The amplified TCR beta libraries were sequenced on the Illumina HiSeq System as 87-base-pair reads. Per the authors' processing: A later analysis tallied around 82 million unique TCR beta chains across the approximately 670 repertoires, and roughly 11 million of those chains were shared by two or more donors. Raw reads were error-corrected and collapsed into unique sequences by a nearest-neighbor algorithm in which closely related sequences were merged to remove PCR and sequencing errors. CDR3 sequences were aligned to IMGT reference sequences to assign V, D and J gene segments. For a sequence to be retained, a match of at least six nucleotides to both a V gene segment and a J gene segment was required. Rearrangements were classified as productive when the CDR3 lacked stop codons and remained in frame with V and J, and all other rearrangements were classified as non-productive. Following IMGT convention, CDR3 was defined as the stretch from the second conserved V-encoded cysteine to the conserved J-encoded phenylalanine. The earlier analysis of approximately 590 of the donors excluded any sequence lacking an unambiguous match to a single V gene segment. In an earlier analysis of about 590 of the donors, a V segment was called functional when productive rearrangements were above 56.7%, and segregating when the standard deviation between donors exceeded 5%. A statistical classification framework was built for diagnosing cytomegalovirus status from the catalog of TCR beta chain sequences. In a later analysis, V and J genes were assigned by comparing TCR nucleotide sequences against IMGT/GENE-DB human TR gene sequences. In a later analysis, CDR3 sequences and most-parsimonious VDJ recombination scenarios were assigned using the TCRdist pipeline. A later analysis defined each TCR beta chain by its CDR3 amino acid sequence plus V-gene family, and excluded reads lacking a unique V-gene family. As a way to deal with suspected cross-contamination and a sequencing artifact, a later analysis dropped 640 or so nucleotide sequences that were highly shared and had low generation probability. In a later analysis, a clonal expansion index was calculated for each public chain from normalized within-repertoire ranks of inferred template counts. Generation probabilities in a later analysis came from a VDJ recombination model fitted to out-of-frame rearrangements, and those results were checked against IGoR. In a later analysis, TCR-TCR, TCR-HLA and TCR-CMV co-occurrence was scored with hypergeometric tests, and a repertoire-size bias correction was applied to TCR pairs. To estimate false discovery rates, a later analysis permuted the HLA or CMV assignments 20 times. In a later analysis, co-occurring TCRs were grouped using DBSCAN, and TCRdist sequence similarity was added for clustering within HLA-allele-positive subsets. Co-occurrence clustering excluded repertoires with fewer than 30,000 or more than 120,000 public chains, plus five with anomalous nucleotide sharing. Not all clones reach the TCRdb copy of this immuneACCESS table, which keeps in-frame sequences only. Checked studies attribute under half of the gap to unresolved V genes and leave the rest unexplained. V, J and clone size are taken as reported in that table, and D and trimming were inferred from the DNA itself. Within this sample are tens of thousands of clones, with around 72% of them counted one time only. The top ten hold roughly 7.4% of the sample.

This sequence uses TRBV18 and TRBJ2-2; perhaps TRBD1 is the D gene, with 5 bases matching. The clonotype originates from a woman younger than 45 in good health and CMV-seropositive. Sequenced material: PBMCs. The nucleotide sequence is given as TGTGCCAGCGCACGAACCTCAGGGACGAACACCGGGGAGCTGTTTTTT. It translates to CASARTSGTNTGELFF.